What follows are 23 T cell receptor beta chains derived from one specimen sequenced in a study of OX40 agonist ivuxolimab in advanced cancers. Sequencing used immunoSEQ multiplex PCR; TCRdb keeps in-frame clones, though not all of them. In the table there are about 30,000 clones, roughly 83% of which are singletons. The sequenced sample was CD4+ or CD8+ T cells sorted from blood, obtained in a trial of the OX40 agonist ivuxolimab. The receptors derive from an adult with an advanced solid tumor such as melanoma, head and neck, liver or kidney cancer.

CDR3: CASSPIGLAGGSEQFF. The CDR3 DNA sequence: TGTGCCAGCAGTCCTATCGGACTAGCGGGAGGAAGTGAGCAGTTCTTC. The V call is TRBV28, the J call TRBJ2-1; 14 positions agree with TRBD2. CDR1 is MDHEN and CDR2 is SYDVKM in the germline V gene. CDR3 length equals 16 residues. The V gene end was trimmed by 5 bases and the J gene end by 9 bases; junction bases not matched to a gene: 9.

This chain uses TRBV6-6 with TRBJ2-7, with D perhaps TRBD1 (6 bases). V lost 0 bases and J 0 bases, leaving 12 bases between the germline ends. The CDR3 extends over 16 amino acids. Germline V gene lookup returns CDR1 MNHNY and CDR2 SVGAGI (reference sequence). As DNA, the CDR3 is TGTGCCAGCAGTTACTCGAGGGACACCAGCTCCTACGAGCAGTACTTC. The encoded protein is CASSYSRDTSSYEQYF.

This clone was seen only a few times. Its ends do not fully match the called genes, so a read error is possible. The chain carries TRBV7-7 and TRBJ2-3; 12 bases are a match to TRBD2. Per germline, CDR1 SSHAT and CDR2 FNYEAQ (reference sequence). The CDR3 is made up of 19 amino acids. Written as DNA, the CDR3 is TGTGCTAGCAGCTTAAGATTCTCAGGGACTAGCGGGAGCACAGATACGCAGTATTTT. Its translation is CASSLRFSGTSGSTDTQYF.

The chain couples TRBV5-6 to TRBJ2-7; 11 bases are shared with TRBD1. The J segment lost 3 bases and the V segment lost 4 bases, leaving 9 bases of the junction unmatched. CDR3 length equals 16 residues. The germline V gene has CDR1 SGHDT and CDR2 YYEEEE. CDR3 residues: CASSGGAGTGGYEQYF. CDR3 sequence (DNA): TGTGCCAGCAGCGGGGGGGCCGGGACAGGGGGCTACGAGCAGTACTTC. Combining the CDR3 with reference TRBV5-6 and TRBJ2-7 gives the whole variable domain DAGVTQSPTHLIKTRGQQVTLRCSPKSGHDTVSWYQQALGQGPQFIFQYYEEEERQRGNFPDRFSGHQFPNYSSELNVNALLLGDSALYLCASSGGAGTGGYEQYFGPGTRLTVT.

This clone was found once. CDR3 region: CASSAGQGLPIVTGELFF. CDR3 bases: TGTGCCAGCAGCGCCGGACAGGGACTTCCCATAGTCACCGGGGAGCTGTTTTTT. V and J are TRBV5-6 and TRBJ2-2; 8 nucleotides line up with TRBD1. The CDR3 runs to 18 residues. CDR1 and CDR2 from the germline V gene are SGHDT and YYEEEE. Trimming cost V 4 bases and J 4 bases; bases outside gene matches: 15.

The CDR3 protein is CASSGRWGGTEAFF. As DNA, the CDR3 is TGTGCCAGCAGCGGCCGTTGGGGAGGCACTGAAGCTTTCTTT. The rearrangement links TRBV5-6 to TRBJ1-1; D is uncertain. Trimming left V 4 bases short and J 4 bases short, with 14 bases between. In germline, CDR1 is SGHDT, CDR2 YYEEEE. This CDR3 spans 14 amino acids.

The V gene is TRBV6-1, the J gene TRBJ2-5, with 7 nucleotides matching TRBD2. CDR3 size: 16 residues. Trimming took 2 bases from V and 5 from J; bases not matched to a gene: 11. The germline gives CDR1 MNHNS, CDR2 SASEGT. Here the CDR3 reads CASSESGTTLLETQYF. The CDR3 DNA reads as TGTGCCAGCAGTGAATCCGGGACTACCCTTCTGGAGACCCAGTACTTC.

V and J are TRBV4-1 and TRBJ2-7; D unclear. This CDR3 has 14 residues. V lost 0 bases and J lost 1, with 7 bases in between. The germline V gene encodes CDR1 MGHRA and CDR2 YSYEKL. This chain's CDR3 is CASSQDPVSYEQYF. Written as DNA, the CDR3 is TGCGCCAGCAGCCAAGATCCAGTTTCCTACGAGCAGTACTTC.

The CDR3 DNA is TGTGCCAGTAGTATAGCCCCCTCGGGAGGCTACACCTTC. This gives the protein CASSIAPSGGYTF. The V gene is TRBV19, the J gene TRBJ1-2, with unresolved D. Trimming stripped 1 base from V and 8 bases from J, with 11 bases between. CDR1 is LNHDA, CDR2 SQIVND, per germline (reference sequence). This CDR3 has 13 amino acids.

In this sample, this clone turned up once. This sequence joins TRBV19 and TRBJ2-7; 10 nucleotides match TRBD2. The trim removed 5 bases at V and 0 bases at J, leaving 7 bases unmatched. CDR1 is LNHDA and CDR2 is SQIVND in the germline V gene (reference sequence). The CDR3 has 16 amino acids. The CDR3 nucleotides are TGTGCCAGTAGTCCACGGACTAGCGGAGACTCCTACGAGCAGTACTTC. This gives the protein CASSPRTSGDSYEQYF.

CDR3 in amino acids: CASTPLGPYNEQFF. DNA of the CDR3: TGTGCCAGCACCCCTCTAGGCCCTTACAATGAGCAGTTCTTC. The chain combines TRBV7-2 with TRBJ2-1; D remains ambiguous. V lost 7 bases and J lost 4, with 14 bases in between. The CDR3 has 14 amino acids. Germline V gene data show CDR1 as SGHTA and CDR2 as FQGNSA.

This clone was detected once. The chain carries TRBV2 and TRBJ2-1; D is unresolved. This CDR3 is 15 amino acids long. Trimming shortened V by 6 bases and J by 8 bases, and 20 bases separated the two germline ends. The germline V gene encodes CDR1 SNHLY and CDR2 FYNNEI. The DNA of the CDR3 is TGTGCCAGCAGCAAAGGGCTAGAAGGATGGTATGAGCAGTTCTTC. Translation gives CASSKGLEGWYEQFF.

The V gene is TRBV7-9, the J gene TRBJ2-1; TRBD1 matches 10 bases. The V gene's germline CDR1 is SEHNR and CDR2 FQNEAQ (reference sequence). This CDR3 has 15 residues. Unmatched junction bases numbered 7, after V lost 4 bases and J lost 7 bases. CDR3 amino acids: CASSSRDRGPNEQFF. CDR3 sequence (DNA): TGTGCCAGCAGCTCCCGGGACAGGGGCCCAAATGAGCAGTTCTTC.

For this clone: Mismatch with germline at one junction end may stem from a read error. The chain couples TRBV28 to TRBJ2-7, with D possibly TRBD1 on 6 matching bases. Germline CDR1 and CDR2: MDHEN and SYDVKM. The CDR3 has 15 amino acids. The CDR3: CASSPTGTFSDEQYF. The CDR3 nucleotides are TGTGCCAGCAGTCCGACAGGAACCTTCTCCGACGAGCAGTACTTC. The variable domain in full, with the rest retrieved from reference TRBV28 and TRBJ2-7, is DVKVTQSSRYLVKRTGEKVFLECVQDMDHENMFWYRQDPGLGLRLIYFSYDVKMKEKGDIPEGYSVSREKKERFSLILESASTNQTSMYLCASSPTGTFSDEQYFGPGTRLTVT.

The chain has TRBV6-5 and TRBJ2-7; TRBD1 aligns across 7 bases. Per germline, CDR1 MNHEY and CDR2 SVGAGI. The CDR3 runs 13 residues. Losses at the gene ends were 2 bases for V and 5 bases for J; bases not matched to a gene: 3. This chain's CDR3 is CASSYAGGNEQYF. The CDR3 coding sequence is TGTGCCAGCAGTTACGCAGGGGGTAACGAGCAGTACTTC.

The chain couples TRBV9 to TRBJ2-3, with 8 bases matching TRBD2. Looked up from germline, CDR1 is SGDLS and CDR2 is YYNGEE. The ends lost 0 bases at V and 2 bases at J; junction bases unmatched: 5. This CDR3 contains 16 residues. The CDR3 bases are TGTGCCAGCAGCGTAGCTACTAGCGGAGACACAGATACGCAGTATTTT. It yields the protein CASSVATSGDTDTQYF.

The V gene is TRBV5-1, the J gene TRBJ2-1; TRBD2 is a possible D gene (6 bases). Germline V gives CDR1 SGHRS, CDR2 YFSETQ. With 0 bases removed from V and 0 bases from J, the gap between germline ends came to 10 bases. The CDR3 is 16 residues long. DNA for the CDR3: TGCGCCAGCAGCTTGGAACCGGGAGCCTCCTACAATGAGCAGTTCTTC. Its translation is CASSLEPGASYNEQFF.

The chain links TRBV11-2 to TRBJ2-5, with TRBD2 matching over 9 bases. V lost 5 bases and J lost 4; bases outside the gene matches: 17. Germline lookup yields CDR1 SGHAT and CDR2 FQNNGV. The CDR3 length is 18 residues. The CDR3 is CASSQSDLKVLAGETQYF. For the CDR3, the DNA is TGTGCCAGCAGCCAGTCGGATTTGAAGGTACTAGCGGGAGAGACCCAGTACTTC.

The rearrangement uses TRBV9 and TRBJ2-2, with D perhaps given as TRBD1 or TRBD2 (5 bases each). Trimming pared 4 bases from V and 1 base from J, leaving 14 bases between. CDR1 and CDR2 from the germline V gene are SGDLS and YYNGEE. The CDR3 has 16 amino acids. CDR3 coding DNA: TGTGCCAGCAGCTTATACCGGGACCAGAACACCGGGGAGCTGTTTTTT. Protein: CASSLYRDQNTGELFF.

This chain links TRBV21-1 with TRBJ2-5; TRBD1, the table's D call, lacks a check against the DNA. TRBV21-1 is classified as a pseudogene. The CDR3 covers 17 residues. CDR3 nucleotide sequence: TGTGCCAGCAGCAAAGTGGTGGACAGGGAAATTCAAGAGACCCAGTACTTC. Amino acid sequence: CASSKVVDREIQETQYF.

V gene TRBV9 combines with J gene TRBJ2-1; 15 bases match TRBD2. The CDR3 sequence is 17 residues long. Germline V gives CDR1 SGDLS, CDR2 YYNGEE. Trimming cost V 2 bases and J 5 bases; bases outside gene matches: 5. CDR3: CASSVSGTSGRNNEQFF. The CDR3 bases are TGTGCCAGCAGCGTCTCCGGGACTAGCGGGAGGAACAATGAGCAGTTCTTC.

This clone has only one observation. The chain uses TRBV4-2 and TRBJ2-1, with 10 bases lining up with TRBD2. Germline lookup yields CDR1 LGHNA and CDR2 YNFKEQ. The ends lost 1 base at V and 4 bases at J; junction bases unmatched: 1. The length of the CDR3 is 15 residues. CDR3: CASSQASGSYNEQFF. As DNA, the CDR3 is TGTGCCAGCAGCCAAGCTAGCGGGAGTTACAATGAGCAGTTCTTC.

V gene TRBV28 combines with J gene TRBJ2-3, with a possible D match to TRBD1 (6 bases). Trimming shortened V by 6 bases and J by 2 bases, and 15 bases separated the two germline ends. Germline V lookup: CDR1 MDHEN, CDR2 SYDVKM. The CDR3 sequence is 15 residues long. In DNA form, the CDR3 reads TGTGCCAGCAGCCCAGACAGGTCGGACACAGATACGCAGTATTTT. It yields the protein CASSPDRSDTDTQYF.